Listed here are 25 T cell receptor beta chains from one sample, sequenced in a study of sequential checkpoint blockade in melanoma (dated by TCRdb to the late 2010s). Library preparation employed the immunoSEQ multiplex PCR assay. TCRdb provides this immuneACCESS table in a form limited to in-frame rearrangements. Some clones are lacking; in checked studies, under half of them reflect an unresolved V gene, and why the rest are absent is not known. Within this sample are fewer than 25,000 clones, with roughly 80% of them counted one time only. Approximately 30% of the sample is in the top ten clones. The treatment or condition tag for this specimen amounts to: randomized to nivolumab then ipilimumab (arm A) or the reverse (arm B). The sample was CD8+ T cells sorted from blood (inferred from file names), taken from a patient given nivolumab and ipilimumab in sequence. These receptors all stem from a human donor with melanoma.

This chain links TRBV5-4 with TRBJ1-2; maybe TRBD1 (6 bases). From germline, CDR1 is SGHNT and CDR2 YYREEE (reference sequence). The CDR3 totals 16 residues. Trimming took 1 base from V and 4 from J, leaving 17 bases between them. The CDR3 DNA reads TGTGCCAGCAGCTTGAGAGGGCGCGGCAGGGGCTATGGCTACACCTTC. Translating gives CASSLRGRGRGYGYTF.

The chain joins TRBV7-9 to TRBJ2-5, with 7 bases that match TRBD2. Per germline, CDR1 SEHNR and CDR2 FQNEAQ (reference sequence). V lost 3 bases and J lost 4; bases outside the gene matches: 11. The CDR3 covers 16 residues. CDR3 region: CASSFSVGGSRETQYF. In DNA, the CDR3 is TGTGCCAGCAGCTTTTCTGTTGGCGGGAGTCGAGAGACCCAGTACTTC.

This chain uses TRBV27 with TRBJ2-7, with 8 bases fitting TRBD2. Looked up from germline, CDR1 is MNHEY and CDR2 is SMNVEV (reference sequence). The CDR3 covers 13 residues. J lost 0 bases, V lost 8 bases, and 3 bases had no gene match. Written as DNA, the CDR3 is TGTGCCAGCGGGCGGGGGGCCTCCTACGAGCAGTACTTC. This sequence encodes CASGRGASYEQYF.

The CDR3 here is CSATGTRNYNEQFF. CDR3 nucleotide sequence: TGCAGCGCTACCGGGACTAGGAACTACAATGAGCAGTTCTTC. The chain combines TRBV29-1 with TRBJ2-1, with 8 positions matching TRBD2. The ends lost 7 bases at V and 3 bases at J; junction bases unmatched: 8. CDR3 length: 14 amino acids. CDR1 and CDR2 from the germline V gene are SQVTM and ANQGSEA.

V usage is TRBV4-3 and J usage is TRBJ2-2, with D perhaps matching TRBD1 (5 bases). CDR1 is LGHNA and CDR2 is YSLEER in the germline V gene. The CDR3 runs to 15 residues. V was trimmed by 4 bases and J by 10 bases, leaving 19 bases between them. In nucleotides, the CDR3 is TGCGCCAGCAGCCGTCTAGACAGCGAAAGGGAGGAGCTGTTTTTT. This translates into CASSRLDSEREELFF.

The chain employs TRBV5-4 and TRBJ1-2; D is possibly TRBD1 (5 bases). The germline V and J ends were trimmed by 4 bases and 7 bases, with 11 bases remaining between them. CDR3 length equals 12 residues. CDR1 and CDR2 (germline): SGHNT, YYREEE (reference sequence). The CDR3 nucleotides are TGTGCCAGCAGCCTAGGGGTAATTGGCTACACCTTC. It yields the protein CASSLGVIGYTF. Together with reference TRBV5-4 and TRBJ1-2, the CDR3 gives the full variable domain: ETGVTQSPTHLIKTRGQQVTLRCSSQSGHNTVSWYQQALGQGPQFIFQYYREEENGRGNFPPRFSGLQFPNYSSELNVNALELDDSALYLCASSLGVIGYTFGSGTRLTVV.

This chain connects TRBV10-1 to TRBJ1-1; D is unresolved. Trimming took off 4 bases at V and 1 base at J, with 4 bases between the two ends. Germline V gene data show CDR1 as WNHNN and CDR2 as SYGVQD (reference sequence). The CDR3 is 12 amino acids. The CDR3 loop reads CASSGGNTEAFF. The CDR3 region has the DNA TGCGCCAGCAGTGGAGGGAACACTGAAGCTTTCTTT.

The CDR3 DNA reads TGTGCCAGCAGCCCGAGGACAGGGAAGAGCTCCTACGAGCAGTACTTC. Residues: CASSPRTGKSSYEQYF. The V call is TRBV5-6, the J call TRBJ2-5; TRBD1 aligns across 8 bases. With the DNA end fitting TRBJ2-7 better, the J assignment may be wrong. The germline V gene has CDR1 SGHDT and CDR2 YYEEEE. The CDR3 has 16 residues.

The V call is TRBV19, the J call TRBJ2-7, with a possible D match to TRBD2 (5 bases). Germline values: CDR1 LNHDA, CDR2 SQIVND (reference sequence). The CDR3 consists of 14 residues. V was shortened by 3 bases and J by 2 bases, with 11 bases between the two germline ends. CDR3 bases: TGTGCCAGTAGTATCCCGGGAATCACCTACGAGCAGTACTTC. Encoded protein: CASSIPGITYEQYF.

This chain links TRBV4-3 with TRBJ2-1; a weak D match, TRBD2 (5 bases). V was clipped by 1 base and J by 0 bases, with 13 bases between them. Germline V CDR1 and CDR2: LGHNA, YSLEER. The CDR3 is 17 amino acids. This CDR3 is CASSQGLPKSSYNEQFF. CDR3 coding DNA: TGCGCCAGCAGCCAAGGACTACCGAAGAGCTCCTACAATGAGCAGTTCTTC.

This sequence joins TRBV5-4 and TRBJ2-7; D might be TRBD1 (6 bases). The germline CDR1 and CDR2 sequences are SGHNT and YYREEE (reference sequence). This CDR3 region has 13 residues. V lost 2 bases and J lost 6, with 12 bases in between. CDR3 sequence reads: CASSFRGLTEQYF. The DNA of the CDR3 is TGTGCCAGCAGCTTCAGGGGCCTTACCGAGCAGTACTTC.

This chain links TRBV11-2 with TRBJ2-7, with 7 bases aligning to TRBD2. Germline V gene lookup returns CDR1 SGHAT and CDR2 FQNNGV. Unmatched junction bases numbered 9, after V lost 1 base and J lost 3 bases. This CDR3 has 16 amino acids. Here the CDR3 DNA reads TGTGCCAGCAGCTTAGCACGCGGGAGAGTTGACTACGAGCAGTACTTC. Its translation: CASSLARGRVDYEQYF.

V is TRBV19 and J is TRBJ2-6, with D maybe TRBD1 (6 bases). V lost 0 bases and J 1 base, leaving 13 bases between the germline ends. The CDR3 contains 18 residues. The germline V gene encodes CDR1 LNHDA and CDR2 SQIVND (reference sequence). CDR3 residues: CASSIDLWTVSGANVLTF. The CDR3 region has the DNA TGTGCCAGTAGTATAGATCTCTGGACAGTATCTGGGGCCAACGTCCTGACTTTC.

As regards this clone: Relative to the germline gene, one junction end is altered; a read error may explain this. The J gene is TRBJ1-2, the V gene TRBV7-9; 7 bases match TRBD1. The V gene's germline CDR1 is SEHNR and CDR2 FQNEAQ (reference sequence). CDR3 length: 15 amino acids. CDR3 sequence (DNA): TGTGCCAGCAGCTTTTTAGGGACAGACAACTATGGCTACACCTTT. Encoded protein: CASSFLGTDNYGYTF.

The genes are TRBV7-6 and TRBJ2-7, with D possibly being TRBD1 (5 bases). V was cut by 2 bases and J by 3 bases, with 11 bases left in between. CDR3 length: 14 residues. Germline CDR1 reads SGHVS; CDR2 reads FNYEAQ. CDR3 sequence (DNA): TGTGCCAGCAGCTTAACTCATCAGGGCTACGAGCAGTACTTC. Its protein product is CASSLTHQGYEQYF.

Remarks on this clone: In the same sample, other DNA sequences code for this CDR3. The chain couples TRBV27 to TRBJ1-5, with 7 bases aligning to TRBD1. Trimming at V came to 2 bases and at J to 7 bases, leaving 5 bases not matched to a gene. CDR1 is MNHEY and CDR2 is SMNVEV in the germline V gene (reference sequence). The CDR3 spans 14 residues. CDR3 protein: CASSLGQGGQPQHF. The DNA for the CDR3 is TGTGCCAGCAGTTTAGGGCAGGGGGGACAGCCCCAGCATTTT.

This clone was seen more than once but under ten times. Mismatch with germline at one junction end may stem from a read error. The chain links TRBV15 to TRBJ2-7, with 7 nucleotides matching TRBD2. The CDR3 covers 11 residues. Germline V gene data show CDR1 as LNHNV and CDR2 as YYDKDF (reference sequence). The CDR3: CATSGSGNVAF. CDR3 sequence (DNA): TGTGCCACCAGCGGGAGCGGGAACGTCGCTTTC.

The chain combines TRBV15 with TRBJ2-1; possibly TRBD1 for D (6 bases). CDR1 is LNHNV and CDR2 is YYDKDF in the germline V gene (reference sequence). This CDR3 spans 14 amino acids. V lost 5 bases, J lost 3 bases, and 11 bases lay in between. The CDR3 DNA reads TGTGCCACCAGCGTCCGGGACAACTACAATGAGCAGTTCTTC. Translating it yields CATSVRDNYNEQFF.

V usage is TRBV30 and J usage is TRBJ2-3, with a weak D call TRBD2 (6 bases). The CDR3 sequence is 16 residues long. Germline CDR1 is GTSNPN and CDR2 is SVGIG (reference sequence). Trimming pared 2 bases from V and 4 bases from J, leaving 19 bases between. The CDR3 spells CAWSFSPVPGADTQYF. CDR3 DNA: TGTGCCTGGAGTTTTTCTCCCGTCCCGGGGGCAGATACGCAGTATTTT.

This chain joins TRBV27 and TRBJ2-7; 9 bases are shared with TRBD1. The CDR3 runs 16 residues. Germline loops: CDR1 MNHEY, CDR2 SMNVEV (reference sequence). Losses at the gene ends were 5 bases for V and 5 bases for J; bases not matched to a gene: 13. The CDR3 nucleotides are TGTGCCAGCAGTCCATCTCCGGGGACAGGGTTACACGAGCAGTACTTC. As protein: CASSPSPGTGLHEQYF.

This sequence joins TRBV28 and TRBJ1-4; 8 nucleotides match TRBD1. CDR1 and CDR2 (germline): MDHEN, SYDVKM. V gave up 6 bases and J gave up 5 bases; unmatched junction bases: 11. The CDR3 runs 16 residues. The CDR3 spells CASSPVIQGVNEKLFF. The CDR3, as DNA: TGTGCCAGCAGCCCAGTGATACAGGGGGTAAATGAAAAACTGTTTTTT.

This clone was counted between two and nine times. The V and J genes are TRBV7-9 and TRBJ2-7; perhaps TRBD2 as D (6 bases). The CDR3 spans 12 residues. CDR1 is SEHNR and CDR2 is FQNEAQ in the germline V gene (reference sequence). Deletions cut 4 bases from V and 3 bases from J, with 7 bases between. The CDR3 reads CASSSDYYEQYF. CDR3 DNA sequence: TGTGCCAGCAGCTCGGACTACTACGAGCAGTACTTC.

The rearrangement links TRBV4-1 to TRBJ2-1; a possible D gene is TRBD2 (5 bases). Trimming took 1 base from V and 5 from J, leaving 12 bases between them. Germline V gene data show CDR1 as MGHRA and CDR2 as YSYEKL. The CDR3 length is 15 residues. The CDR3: CASSQVGGSNNEQFF. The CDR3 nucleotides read TGCGCCAGCAGCCAAGTTGGAGGATCCAACAATGAGCAGTTCTTC.

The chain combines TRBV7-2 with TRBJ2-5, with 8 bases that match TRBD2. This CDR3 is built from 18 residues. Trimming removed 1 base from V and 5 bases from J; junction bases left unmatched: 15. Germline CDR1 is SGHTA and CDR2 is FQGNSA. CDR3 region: CASSLGFPRGADRETQYF. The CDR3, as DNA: TGTGCCAGCAGCTTAGGGTTCCCGCGGGGGGCGGACCGGGAGACCCAGTACTTC. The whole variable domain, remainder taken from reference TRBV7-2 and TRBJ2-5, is GAGVSQSPSNKVTEKGKDVELRCDPISGHTALYWYRQSLGQGLEFLIYFQGNSAPDKSGLPSDRFSAERTGGSVSTLTIQRTQQEDSAVYLCASSLGFPRGADRETQYFGPGTRLLVL.

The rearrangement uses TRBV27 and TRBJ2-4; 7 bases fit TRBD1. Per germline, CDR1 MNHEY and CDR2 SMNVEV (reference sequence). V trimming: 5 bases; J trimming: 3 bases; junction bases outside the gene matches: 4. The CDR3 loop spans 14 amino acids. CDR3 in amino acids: CASSLRDSKNIQYF. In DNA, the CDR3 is TGTGCCAGCAGTCTCCGGGACAGCAAAAACATTCAGTACTTC.